These T cell receptor beta chains were read from a single sample in a study of blood T cell repertoires in COVID-19. Sequenced by immunoSEQ multiplex PCR; TCRdb stores in-frame clones only, minus some. The table lists under 130,000 clones, roughly 89% of them singletons. The sequenced material came from peripheral blood. The receptors stem from a woman over 75 in a cohort sampled during active COVID-19. The CDR3 runs from the conserved cysteine through the conserved F or W. D genes are given only for firm matches. The size entry is marked missing in some rows and otherwise reads once, few, many or a size class.

j_call d_call cdr3_length clone_size v_call cdr3_nt cdr3_aa
TRBJ1-1 NA 15 NA TRBV7-9 TGTGCCACCCCCCCCCAAGGTAGGGGGAGGGTTGAAGCTTTCTTT CATPPQGRGRVEAFF
TRBJ1-5 NA 14 NA TRBV3-1/TRBV3-2 TGTGCCAGCAGCCAAGCGGGTCTCGGGCAGCCCCAGCATTTT CASSQAGLGQPQHF
TRBJ2-7 TRBD2 17 NA TRBV14 TGTGCCAGCAGCCAAGAACGGGGCGGGAGAGCACCCTACGAGCAGTACTTC CASSQERGGRAPYEQYF
TRBJ2-3 TRBD2 15 NA TRBV18 TGTGCCAGCTCACCACCGCGGGGGAGCACAGATACGCAGTATTTT CASSPPRGSTDTQYF
TRBJ2-2 TRBD2 12 NA TRBV29-1 TGCAGCGTTCTGCGGGAGACCGGGGAGCTGTTTTTT CSVLRETGELFF
TRBJ1-6 NA 17 NA TRBV4-1 TGCGCCAGCAGCCAAGATTCTCCGGACAGCCTTAATTCACCCCTCCACTTT CASSQDSPDSLNSPLHF
TRBJ1-1 NA 16 NA TRBV27 TGTGCCAGCAGTACCGTCTCTACGGGGGTAGGCACTGAAGCTTTCTTT CASSTVSTGVGTEAFF
TRBJ1-1 NA 11 NA TRBV19 TGTGCCAGTAGTATTCGGGTCCAAGCTTTCTTT CASSIRVQAFF
TRBJ2-7 NA 13 NA TRBV5-8 TGTGCCAGCACCCGAACGGCGGGCCACGAGCAGTACTTC CASTRTAGHEQYF
TRBJ2-2 TRBD1 17 NA TRBV3-1/TRBV3-2 TGTGCCAGCAGCCACGCGGTAAGGACAGGGTGGAGCGGGGAGCTGTTTTTT CASSHAVRTGWSGELFF
TRBJ2-7 TRBD1 16 NA TRBV5-1 TGCGCCAGCAGCGCCGCTCCACAGGGGACCACCTACGAGCAGTACTTC CASSAAPQGTTYEQYF
TRBJ2-1 NA 14 NA TRBV11-3 TGTGCCAGCAGCTCTCCAGGACTAAACAATGAGCAGTTCTTC CASSSPGLNNEQFF
TRBJ1-1 TRBD1 13 NA TRBV10-3 TGTGCCATCGGGACAGGACAGAACACTGAAGCTTTCTTT CAIGTGQNTEAFF
TRBJ1-2 NA 13 NA TRBV10-1 TGCGCCAGCAGTAGGGACAAGAACTATGGCTACACCTTC CASSRDKNYGYTF
TRBJ1-5 NA 13 NA TRBV5-1 TGCGCCAGCAGCTTGGTGGAGGGGCAGCCCCAGCATTTT CASSLVEGQPQHF
TRBJ2-2 NA 16 NA TRBV11-2 TGTGCCAGCAGCCCCCGACAGGGGAGGGACACCGGGGAGCTGTTTTTT CASSPRQGRDTGELFF
TRBJ2-7 TRBD1 16 once TRBV5-3 TGTGCCAGAAGCCTTGGACTGGACAGGGACTCCTACGAGCAGTACTTC CARSLGLDRDSYEQYF
TRBJ2-5 TRBD2 16 NA TRBV6-5 TGTGCCAGCAGTTACCGGGTAGCGGGGGGTATGGAGACCCAGTACTTC CASSYRVAGGMETQYF
TRBJ2-1 NA 15 NA TRBV11-3 TGTGCCAGCAGCTTAGATCTCCGAGGCTTCAATGAGCAGTTCTTC CASSLDLRGFNEQFF
TRBJ1-6 NA 16 NA TRBV4-2 TGTGCCAGCAGCCAAGATCTTAGCTCCTATAATTCACCCCTCCACTTT CASSQDLSSYNSPLHF
TRBJ2-7 NA 13 NA TRBV28 TGTGCCAGCAGTCCAGGAGGGGTAAGGGAGCAGTACTTC CASSPGGVREQYF
TRBJ2-1 TRBD2 18 NA TRBV3-1/TRBV3-2 TGTGCCAGCAGCCTAATGGTTATGGGGGGGAGGTCCTACAATGAGCAGTTCTTC CASSLMVMGGRSYNEQFF
TRBJ2-3 TRBD2 13 NA TRBV5-1 TGCGCCAGCATGCTAGCGGGCACAGATACGCAGTATTTT CASMLAGTDTQYF
TRBJ1-1 NA 12 NA TRBV11-3 TGTGCCAGCAGTTACTCGAACACTGAAGCTTTCTTT CASSYSNTEAFF
TRBJ2-6 TRBD2 18 NA TRBV29-1 TGCAGCGTTGAAGATCGGGGAGTGGGAGGGTCTGGGGCCAACGTCCTGACTTTC CSVEDRGVGGSGANVLTF
TRBJ1-4 NA 15 NA TRBV2 TGTGCCAGCAGCCCTCAAGGGACACTTAATGAAAAACTGTTTTTT CASSPQGTLNEKLFF
TRBJ1-2 TRBD1 17 NA TRBV28 TGTGCCAGCACCCCCCCTCCGGGACAGGGGGCTGGCTATGGCTACACCTTC CASTPPPGQGAGYGYTF
TRBJ2-3 NA 14 once TRBV28 TGTGCCAGCAGTAGCGGACCCCCACGGGATACGCAGTATTTT CASSSGPPRDTQYF
TRBJ1-6 NA 12 NA TRBV14 TGTGCCAGCAGCCAATCGAGCTCACCCCTCCACTTT CASSQSSSPLHF
TRBJ2-1 TRBD2 17 NA TRBV3-1/TRBV3-2 TGTGCCAGCAGCCTATCCTCCGGGACTAGCGACTACAATGAGCAGTTCTTC CASSLSSGTSDYNEQFF
TRBJ2-7 TRBD2 17 NA TRBV4-2 TGTGCCAGCAGCCAAGTAGGTGGCGGGGGGGCCGTGTTGGAGCAGTACTTC CASSQVGGGGAVLEQYF
TRBJ2-1 NA 12 NA TRBV11-2 TGTGCCAGCAGCCCTCCTCTCGGTGAGCAGTTCTTC CASSPPLGEQFF
TRBJ1-6 NA 15 once TRBV18 TGTGCCAGCTCGCCCGGACAGTCCCTAGGTTCACCCCTCCACTTT CASSPGQSLGSPLHF
TRBJ1-3 NA 17 NA TRBV21-1 TGTGCCAGCAGCAATATAACTGGCAGGGCCTCTGGAAACACCATATATTTT CASSNITGRASGNTIYF
TRBJ1-3 NA 16 NA TRBV11-2 TGTGCCAGCAGCTTAGGAACAGGGTTCGTTAGTGGCACCATATATTTT CASSLGTGFVSGTIYF
TRBJ1-3 NA 17 NA TRBV6-6 TGTGCCAGCAGTCCCCTACAGGGAATCGGCTCTGGAAACACCATATATTTT CASSPLQGIGSGNTIYF
TRBJ1-2 NA 12 NA TRBV3-1/TRBV3-2 TGTGCCAGCAGCCAAGGGGCCTATGGCTACACCTTC CASSQGAYGYTF
TRBJ1-4 NA 15 NA TRBV2 TGTGCCAGCAGTGAAGGGGAGGGGATTGGTGAAAAACTGTTTTTT CASSEGEGIGEKLFF
TRBJ1-4 TRBD1 14 NA TRBV5-8 TGTGCCAGCAACCCGGGACAGGGGGGTGAAAAACTGTTTTTT CASNPGQGGEKLFF
TRBJ2-7 NA 14 NA TRBV2 TGTGCCAGCAGTGAAGCAGGACTTTTCTACGAGCAGTACTTC CASSEAGLFYEQYF
TRBJ2-4 NA 15 NA TRBV5-4 TGTGCCAGCAGTCGGGGAGGCGAAGCCAAAAACATTCAGTACTTC CASSRGGEAKNIQYF